This T cell receptor (beta chain) was identified in a study of cytomegalovirus exposure and HLA in healthy donors. Germline V CDR1 and CDR2: SNHLY, FYNNEI. The CDR3 sequence is 13 residues long. Trimming removed 5 bases from V and 1 base from J, with 8 bases in between. In the PCR, 60 Vbeta and 13 Jbeta primers were used. TCRdb's copy holds only in-frame clones and misses some; the assay was immunoSEQ multiplex PCR. The repertoire holds 100,000 to 150,000 clones, with 70% to 85% as singletons. The sequenced material came from PBMCs. This clonotype originated in a man aged 50 to 59 in good health and CMV-seronegative. The chain employs TRBV2 and TRBJ1-1, with a possible D match to TRBD1 (6 bases). The CDR3 bases are TGTGCCAGCAGTCCCAGGGGGAACACTGAAGCTTTCTTT. Translating gives CASSPRGNTEAFF.